Detailed here is one TCR beta chain. The PCR made use of 60 Vbeta and 13 Jbeta primers. Some clones are missing from TCRdb's copy, which holds only in-frame ones; the method was immunoSEQ multiplex PCR. The table has 98,000 or so clones, 70% to 80% seen once. The source of the sample is a study of cytomegalovirus exposure and HLA in healthy donors. The CDR3 loop spans 15 amino acids. Sequencing input: PBMCs. This clonotype was obtained from a man aged 60 to 75 in good health and CMV-seropositive. J is TRBJ2-2 and V is TRBV21-1; no DNA check was done on the table's D call, TRBD2. TRBV21-1 constitutes a pseudogene. Here the CDR3 reads CASSKNGTNTGELFF. CDR3 sequence (DNA): TGTGCCAGCAGCAAGAACGGGACGAACACCGGGGAGCTGTTTTTT.